These T cell receptor beta chains were read from a single sample in a study of T-cell reconstitution after alpha-beta-depleted transplantation in children. TCRdb called the PCR reads again in MiXCR, with one record for every CDR3 protein. The sample lists 44,000 or so distinct CDR3 sequences; approximately 8.7% were seen once. The source was PBMCs, mostly from graft donor cells, collected 60 days after TCRalphabeta/CD19-depleted stem cell transplant. These receptors were obtained from a male patient between 2 and 10 years old who had a stem cell transplant for chronic granulomatous disease, so the T cells may come from the graft donor. The CDR3 runs from the conserved cysteine through the conserved F or W. Each record gives: V gene, D gene, J gene, clone size, CDR3 protein, CDR3 DNA. The D gene is left open where the match is weak. Part of the rows lack a size; the others show once, few, many or a class for expanded clones.

>TRBV20-1|.|TRBJ1-1|.
CSVVRGNTEAFF
TGCAGCGTGGTGCGGGGGAACACTGAAGCTTTCTTT
>TRBV20-1|.|TRBJ1-1|.
CSASSARNTEAFF
TGCAGTGCTAGTAGCGCAAGGAACACTGAAGCTTTCTTT
>TRBV5-1|TRBD2|TRBJ2-5|many
CASSTGLAGNQETQYF
TGCGCCAGCAGCACAGGACTAGCGGGAAACCAAGAGACCCAGTACTTC
>TRBV18|.|TRBJ1-4|few
CASSPGGPTNEKLFF
TGTGCCAGCTCACCCGGAGGCCCAACTAATGAAAAACTGTTTTTT
>TRBV6-2/TRBV6-3|TRBD2|TRBJ2-1|many
CASSYLPGLAGGNEQFF
TGTGCCAGCAGTTACCTCCCCGGACTAGCGGGAGGGAATGAGCAGTTCTTC
>TRBV20-1|.|TRBJ2-4|many
CSARDYLAKNIQYF
TGCAGTGCTAGGGACTATCTAGCCAAAAACATTCAGTACTTC
>TRBV6-5|TRBD1|TRBJ2-7|.
CASSYQGQLSYEQYF
TGTGCCAGCAGTTATCAGGGACAGCTTTCCTACGAGCAGTACTTC
>TRBV2|TRBD2|TRBJ2-3|.
CASSADWSPGLAGGADTQYF
TGTGCCAGCAGTGCCGATTGGTCCCCGGGACTAGCGGGAGGGGCGGATACGCAGTATTTT
>TRBV9|.|TRBJ2-1|many
CASSVAMRDGEQFF
TGTGCCAGCAGCGTAGCTATGCGGGATGGAGAGCAGTTCTTC
>TRBV3-1|.|TRBJ2-7|.
CASSQAHVQYF
TGTGCCAGCAGCCAAGCGCACGTGCAGTACTTC
>TRBV29-1|TRBD1|TRBJ2-1|.
CSGRQGSNEQFF
TGCAGCGGGCGACAGGGAAGTAATGAGCAGTTCTTC
>TRBV20-1|.|TRBJ2-3|few
CSARAGARTDTQYF
TGCAGTGCTAGAGCGGGGGCCCGCACAGATACGCAGTATTTT
>TRBV25-1|.|TRBJ2-7|.
CASSALYEQYF
TGTGCCAGCAGTGCACTCTACGAGCAGTACTTC
>TRBV11-2|.|TRBJ2-2|many
CASSAGLLNTGELFF
TGTGCCAGCAGCGCGGGACTCCTGAACACCGGGGAGCTGTTTTTT
>TRBV28|TRBD2|TRBJ2-1|many
CASSTPGLVGDNYNEQFF
TGTGCCAGCAGCACCCCGGGACTAGTCGGGGATAACTACAATGAGCAGTTCTTC
>TRBV4-1|TRBD1|TRBJ2-7|many
CASSHRQGSSYEQYF
TGCGCCAGCAGCCACAGACAGGGGTCTTCCTACGAGCAGTACTTC
>TRBV4-1|.|TRBJ2-5|few
CASSGGPYGRETQYF
TGCGCCAGCAGCGGTGGGCCCTATGGGCGGGAGACCCAGTACTTC
>TRBV20-1|.|TRBJ2-7|.
CSASYRYEQYF
TGCAGTGCTAGTTATCGCTACGAGCAGTACTTC
>TRBV4-1|TRBD1|TRBJ2-5|many
CASSPYPGQGGKETQYF
TGCGCCAGCAGCCCTTACCCGGGACAGGGGGGAAAGGAGACCCAGTACTTC
>TRBV28|.|TRBJ2-2|.
CASSLLSGSNTGELFF
TGTGCCAGCAGTTTATTGAGCGGGTCGAACACCGGGGAGCTGTTTTTT
>TRBV12-3/TRBV12-4|.|TRBJ1-5|many
CASSFGGQPQHF
TGTGCCAGCAGTTTCGGGGGACAGCCCCAGCATTTT
>TRBV12-3/TRBV12-4|.|TRBJ2-1|many
CASSWPNRVPNNEQFF
TGTGCCAGCAGTTGGCCGAACAGGGTGCCCAACAATGAGCAGTTCTTC
>TRBV3-1|.|TRBJ1-1|many
CASSPHKRDTEAFF
TGTGCCAGCAGCCCCCACAAGCGGGACACTGAAGCTTTCTTT
>TRBV6-1|.|TRBJ2-1|few
CASSPKSPMGNEQFF
TGTGCCAGCAGTCCGAAAAGCCCAATGGGCAATGAGCAGTTCTTC
>TRBV7-2|TRBD1|TRBJ2-4|many
CASSSRDSLLAKNIQYF
TGTGCCAGCAGCAGCCGGGACAGTTTACTAGCCAAAAACATTCAGTACTTC
>TRBV5-6|TRBD2|TRBJ2-3|few
CASLLAGGNTQYF
TGTGCCAGCTTACTAGCGGGAGGCAATACGCAGTATTTT
>TRBV27|TRBD1|TRBJ2-1|many
CASNPGQRVDEQFF
TGTGCCAGCAACCCGGGACAGCGTGTCGATGAGCAGTTCTTC
>TRBV7-2|.|TRBJ1-6|many
CASSSGVGENSPLHF
TGTGCCAGCAGTTCCGGGGTAGGGGAGAATTCACCCCTCCACTTT
>TRBV20-1|TRBD2|TRBJ2-7|many
CSALRLAGVWGQYF
TGCAGTGCTCTGAGACTAGCGGGAGTTTGGGGGCAGTACTTC
>TRBV5-1|.|TRBJ2-6|many
CASFISDNRASGANVLTF
TGCGCCAGCTTCATTTCGGACAATCGAGCATCTGGGGCCAACGTCCTGACTTTC
>TRBV12-3/TRBV12-4|TRBD2|TRBJ2-3|many
CASSSSRTSGIEDTQYF
TGTGCCAGCAGTTCGAGTCGGACTAGCGGGATCGAAGATACGCAGTATTTT
>TRBV20-1|TRBD2|TRBJ2-7|.
CSATSGRAVLNEQYF
TGCAGTGCTACTAGCGGGAGGGCCGTTTTAAACGAGCAGTACTTC
>TRBV5-6|.|TRBJ2-1|many
CASSRPGPYNEQFF
TGTGCCAGCAGCCGCCCAGGTCCATACAATGAGCAGTTCTTC
>TRBV5-1|TRBD1|TRBJ1-1|many
CASRHGQGKNTEAFF
TGCGCCAGCAGGCATGGACAGGGTAAGAACACTGAAGCTTTCTTT
>TRBV28|.|TRBJ2-2|many
CASSPTGRWTGELFF
TGTGCCAGCAGCCCTACAGGGCGGTGGACCGGGGAGCTGTTTTTT
>TRBV9|.|TRBJ2-1|.
CASSVGVNGWDNEQFF
TGTGCCAGCAGCGTAGGGGTGAACGGGTGGGACAATGAGCAGTTCTTC
>TRBV11-2|.|TRBJ2-2|.
CASSLGVTNTGELFF
TGTGCCAGCAGCTTGGGGGTAACGAACACCGGGGAGCTGTTTTTT
>TRBV6-1|.|TRBJ1-1|many
CASRPSIWTEAFF
TGTGCCAGCAGGCCGAGCATTTGGACTGAAGCTTTCTTT
>TRBV20-1|.|TRBJ2-1|many
CSAPDSYNEQFF
TGCAGTGCCCCGGACTCTTACAATGAGCAGTTCTTC
>TRBV11-2|.|TRBJ2-3|.
CASSSRIQITGLATDTQYF
TGTGCCAGCAGCTCCCGGATACAAATTACAGGGCTAGCCACAGATACGCAGTATTTT
>TRBV9|TRBD2|TRBJ2-1|.
CASSVDPGLAGGEQFF
TGTGCCAGCAGCGTAGATCCGGGACTAGCGGGAGGTGAGCAGTTCTTC
>TRBV7-2|.|TRBJ2-1|many
CASSTSGSSYNEQFF
TGTGCCAGCAGCACCTCGGGGAGCTCCTACAATGAGCAGTTCTTC
>TRBV5-6|TRBD2|TRBJ2-3|many
CASSFRTSGRTDTQYF
TGTGCCAGCAGCTTTCGAACTAGCGGGAGAACAGATACGCAGTATTTT
>TRBV7-9|.|TRBJ2-5|many
CASSPSVRGGAETQYF
TGTGCCAGCAGCCCTTCGGTCCGAGGTGGGGCGGAGACCCAGTACTTC
>TRBV4-1|.|TRBJ2-7|many
CASSQDRSYEQYF
TGCGCCAGCAGCCAAGACAGGTCCTACGAGCAGTACTTC
>TRBV7-2|.|TRBJ1-3|.
CASSLGPRNTIYF
TGTGCCAGCAGCTTAGGGCCCCGAAACACCATATATTTT
>TRBV7-6|TRBD1|TRBJ1-5|many
CASSLTGNNQPQHF
TGTGCCAGCAGCTTGACAGGGAACAATCAGCCCCAGCATTTT
>TRBV3-1|.|TRBJ2-7|many
CASSRGLAGSSYEQYF
TGTGCCAGCAGCCGAGGCCTCGCTGGAAGCTCCTACGAGCAGTACTTC
>TRBV4-2|.|TRBJ1-5|many
CASSQEGFGNQPQHF
TGTGCCAGCAGCCAAGAGGGTTTTGGCAATCAGCCCCAGCATTTT
>TRBV7-2|.|TRBJ2-1|many
CASSLWGGREDEQFF
TGTGCCAGCAGCTTATGGGGAGGTAGGGAGGATGAGCAGTTCTTC
>TRBV7-2|.|TRBJ2-7|few
CASSPRARPYEQYF
TGTGCCAGCAGCCCACGGGCGCGGCCCTACGAGCAGTACTTC
>TRBV27|TRBD2|TRBJ2-3|many
CASSSLTFLAGGPPDTQYF
TGTGCCAGCAGTTCCTTAACCTTCTTAGCGGGAGGGCCCCCAGATACGCAGTATTTT
>TRBV20-1|TRBD2|TRBJ2-7|many
CSARTSGSSLEQYF
TGCAGTGCTAGAACTAGCGGGTCCTCTCTCGAGCAGTACTTC
>TRBV28|TRBD1|TRBJ1-2|few
CASSSDRVPTF
TGTGCCAGCAGTTCGGACAGGGTGCCCACCTTC
>TRBV5-1|TRBD1|TRBJ1-5|many
CASPGQGKGINPAQHF
TGCGCCAGCCCGGGACAGGGGAAGGGGATAAATCCGGCCCAGCATTTT
>TRBV19|.|TRBJ2-1|many
CASSIAAGDYNEQFF
TGTGCCAGTAGTATAGCGGCAGGGGACTACAATGAGCAGTTCTTC
>TRBV30|.|TRBJ2-6|many
CAWSGSLGISGANVLTF
TGTGCCTGGAGCGGGAGCCTAGGGATATCTGGGGCCAACGTCCTGACTTTC